The next 18 T cell receptor beta chains were all read from a single sample in a study of shared clonotypes between healthy human individuals. Method: immunoSEQ multiplex PCR; TCRdb's copy keeps in-frame clones and lacks some. Altogether some 2.1 million clones are present, roughly 95% being singletons, with the ten largest covering 0.13%. Sequenced: naive CD4+ T cells sorted from blood. As to subset: CD45RA+ positively selected. The source of these receptors is a man aged 18 to 35 in good health.

The sample holds one count of this clone. The V gene is TRBV7-6, the J gene TRBJ2-7; 8 positions match TRBD2. This CDR3 has 16 residues. The germline V gene has CDR1 SGHVS and CDR2 FNYEAQ. V lost 5 bases, J lost 0 bases, and 9 bases stayed unmatched. DNA for the CDR3: TGTGCCAGCAGCCCATTTGGACTAGCAAGCTCCTACGAGCAGTACTTC. This encodes CASSPFGLASSYEQYF.

The chain employs TRBV2 and TRBJ1-2; D gene uncertain. Germline V gene sequence: CDR1 SNHLY, CDR2 FYNNEI. Trimming cost V 7 bases and J 5 bases, with 23 bases left between them. The CDR3 has 16 amino acids. The chain's CDR3 is CASTSHRMSGLYGYTF. The CDR3, as DNA: TGTGCCAGCACGAGCCATAGGATGAGTGGGCTTTATGGCTACACCTTC.

V is TRBV7-9 and J is TRBJ2-7, with D unresolved. V was clipped by 3 bases and J by 6 bases, with 21 bases between them. The CDR3 contains 16 residues. Germline CDR1 and CDR2: SEHNR and FQNEAQ (reference sequence). CDR3 amino acids: CASSFYYSDRQREQYF. The CDR3 nucleotides read TGTGCCAGCAGCTTTTACTACTCGGACCGCCAACGCGAGCAGTACTTC.

The J gene is TRBJ2-2, the V gene TRBV10-3; D not resolved. Germline V lookup: CDR1 ENHRY, CDR2 SYGVKD. The CDR3 spans 12 residues. V lost 11 bases to trimming and J lost 0 bases, with 7 bases between them. CDR3 protein: CASGSNTGELFF. In nucleotides, the CDR3 is TGTGCCTCAGGTTCGAACACCGGGGAGCTGTTTTTT.

V gene TRBV18 combines with J gene TRBJ1-4; TRBD1 matches at 8 bases. The CDR3 loop spans 14 amino acids. After removal of 3 bases from V and 13 bases from J, the junction contained 10 bases not matched to a gene. CDR1 and CDR2 from the germline V gene are KGHSH and LQKENI. The CDR3 DNA reads TGTGCCAGCTCACCGACAGGGGTCGACGGAGGACTGTTTTTT. Residues: CASSPTGVDGGLFF.

With respect to this clone: Other DNA sequences in this specimen translate into the identical CDR3. The rearrangement links TRBV5-1 to TRBJ2-5; D call uncertain. V gave up 5 bases and J gave up 5 bases, with 7 bases separating them. Germline V gene sequence: CDR1 SGHRS, CDR2 YFSETQ. The CDR3 sequence is 11 residues long. In DNA form, the CDR3 reads TGCGCCAGCAGGCTCTCGGAGACCCAGTACTTC. Amino acids: CASRLSETQYF. Based on the CDR3 plus reference TRBV5-1 and TRBJ2-5, the full variable domain is KAGVTQTPRYLIKTRGQQVTLSCSPISGHRSVSWYQQTPGQGLQFLFEYFSETQRNKGNFPGRFSGRQFSNSRSEMNVSTLELGDSALYLCASRLSETQYFGPGTRLLVL.

This chain links TRBV2 with TRBJ2-7; 8 bases align to TRBD1. Germline V gene lookup returns CDR1 SNHLY and CDR2 FYNNEI. With 8 bases clipped from V and 2 bases from J, the junction kept 5 bases outside the gene matches. CDR3 length: 13 amino acids. This chain's CDR3 is CASLRTGTYEQYF. DNA of the CDR3: TGTGCCAGCCTCCGGACAGGGACCTACGAGCAGTACTTC.

This rearrangement joins TRBV5-1 to TRBJ2-3; no reliable D call. CDR1 is SGHRS, CDR2 YFSETQ, per germline. Trimming shortened V by 7 bases and J by 0 bases, and 12 bases separated the two germline ends. The CDR3 runs to 14 residues. The CDR3 coding sequence is TGCGCCAGCGGATCTTATCCCAGCACAGATACGCAGTATTTT. Translation gives CASGSYPSTDTQYF. The whole variable domain, filled in from reference TRBV5-1 and TRBJ2-3, reads KAGVTQTPRYLIKTRGQQVTLSCSPISGHRSVSWYQQTPGQGLQFLFEYFSETQRNKGNFPGRFSGRQFSNSRSEMNVSTLELGDSALYLCASGSYPSTDTQYFGPGTRLTVL.

The rearrangement joins TRBV19 to TRBJ1-3; TRBD1 agrees at 7 bases. V was pared by 4 bases and J by 7 bases, with 7 bases of the junction left unmatched. Germline loops: CDR1 LNHDA, CDR2 SQIVND (reference sequence). The CDR3 is 14 amino acids. This chain's CDR3 is CASSTDRARNTIYF. The CDR3, as DNA: TGTGCCAGTAGTACCGACAGGGCTCGGAACACCATATATTTT.

In its sample, this clone was seen a few times. The chain carries TRBV2 and TRBJ2-2; 8 nucleotides align to TRBD1. Germline V lookup: CDR1 SNHLY, CDR2 FYNNEI. This CDR3 has 14 amino acids. J was trimmed by 7 bases and V by 6 bases; bases with no gene match: 7. The CDR3 DNA follows: TGTGCCAGCAGAGGACAGGGAATTAACGGGGAGCTGTTTTTT. Amino acids: CASRGQGINGELFF.

V usage is TRBV25-1 and J usage is TRBJ2-7; 8 bases are shared with TRBD2. Losses at the gene ends were 6 bases for V and 6 bases for J; bases not matched to a gene: 10. The length of the CDR3 is 14 residues. Looked up from germline, CDR1 is MGHDK and CDR2 is SYGVNS. CDR3 sequence reads: CASRTRGGSGEQYF. The CDR3 DNA is TGTGCCAGCAGGACCCGGGGGGGGAGTGGCGAGCAGTACTTC.

This rearrangement joins TRBV6-1 to TRBJ2-7; D remains unclear. CDR1 MNHNS and CDR2 SASEGT come from the germline V gene. V was trimmed by 11 bases and J by 5 bases, leaving 22 bases between them. CDR3 length: 14 amino acids. DNA of the CDR3: TGTGCCTGTAAGGTGGACGGCGCGAGGAACGAGCAGTACTTC. Translating gives CACKVDGARNEQYF.

The gene calls are TRBV7-9 and TRBJ2-3; D gene uncertain. The germline V and J ends were trimmed by 1 base and 5 bases, with 10 bases remaining between them. Per germline, CDR1 SEHNR and CDR2 FQNEAQ (reference sequence). CDR3 size: 14 residues. CDR3 in amino acids: CASSLGPLGDTQYF. As DNA, the CDR3 is TGTGCCAGCAGCTTAGGGCCATTAGGAGATACGCAGTATTTT.

J is TRBJ1-1 and V is TRBV30; D unresolved. Germline loops: CDR1 GTSNPN, CDR2 SVGIG (reference sequence). The CDR3 spans 17 residues. Trimming cost V 3 bases and J 0 bases, with 20 bases left between them. CDR3 coding DNA: TGTGCCTGGAGAATTACGCCTCTATATAGGATGAACACTGAAGCTTTCTTT. This translates into CAWRITPLYRMNTEAFF.

Note on this clone: This clone may be a read error of a much larger clone one base away. Other nucleotide sequences in the sample specify the same CDR3. The rearrangement joins TRBV5-4 to TRBJ2-7, with 9 bases identical to TRBD1. This CDR3 is built from 15 residues. CDR1 SGHNT and CDR2 YYREEE come from the germline V gene (reference sequence). J was trimmed by 4 bases and V by 0 bases; bases with no gene match: 5. CDR3 loop: CASSLDGTGKYEQYF. DNA of the CDR3: TGTGCCAGCAGCTTGGACGGGACAGGGAAGTACGAGCAGTACTTC.

The chain links TRBV6-5 to TRBJ2-3; the D gene is possibly TRBD1 (6 bases). The CDR3 is 14 amino acids. Trimming took off 6 bases at V and 1 base at J, with 11 bases between the two ends. The germline V gene has CDR1 MNHEY and CDR2 SVGAGI. CDR3 bases: TGTGCCAGCAGGAACCCAGGGGGCACAGATACGCAGTATTTT. Its translation is CASRNPGGTDTQYF.

The chain joins TRBV9 to TRBJ2-1, with 9 bases identical to TRBD1. The germline V gene has CDR1 SGDLS and CDR2 YYNGEE. The CDR3 runs 23 residues. After removal of 0 bases from V and 0 bases from J, the junction contained 22 bases not matched to a gene. DNA of the CDR3: TGTGCCAGCAGCGTAGATTATAGACGATCGGGACAGGGATTTTCTAGCTCCTACAATGAGCAGTTCTTC. Protein product: CASSVDYRRSGQGFSSSYNEQFF.

V usage is TRBV19 and J usage is TRBJ2-7; D is unclear. Trimming stripped 4 bases from V and 2 bases from J, with 9 bases between. The CDR3 is 13 amino acids. Germline values: CDR1 LNHDA, CDR2 SQIVND (reference sequence). The CDR3 region has the DNA TGTGCCAGTAGTACCTCGGACCCCTACGAGCAGTACTTC. Translated: CASSTSDPYEQYF. Variable domain in full (rest from reference TRBV19 and TRBJ2-7): DGGITQSPKYLFRKEGQNVTLSCEQNLNHDAMYWYRQDPGQGLRLIYYSQIVNDFQKGDIAEGYSVSREKKESFPLTVTSAQKNPTAFYLCASSTSDPYEQYFGPGTRLTVT.